This T cell receptor beta chain is drawn from a study of T-cell memory formation after mild COVID-19. Across the study: Largely donor-specific sequence clusters came from a couple of donors.

With constant-segment primers, 5'RACE yielded cDNA libraries of TCR alpha and TCR beta that carried sample barcodes and UMIs. TCRdb passed the 5' RACE reads through MiXCR, listing each CDR3 protein once. Among hundreds of thousands of distinct CDR3 sequences, about 20% were seen once, and the ten largest hold approximately 8.4%. This CDR3 comprises 16 residues. V dropped 6 bases and J dropped 6 bases, with 24 bases sitting between them. This clonotype was recorded a few times. The antigen is unknown. Findings and caveats of the study: Second-wave clones reaching peak frequency on day 37 lacked confirmed SARS-CoV-2 specificity. Certain responding clones were present in pre-infection memory, suggesting participation of cross-reactive memory.

The origin of this receptor is an adult woman who had mild COVID-19 (a few samples of this study predate the infection). Cell type and time point are not known. J is TRBJ2-7 and V is TRBV12-3 or TRBV12-4, with D possibly matching TRBD2 (5 bases). Sequenced: PBMCs or a T cell subset sorted from them (not recorded which). The CDR3 bases are TGTGCCAGCAGCTCAGGACTGTATGGAGCTTTCCGCGAGCAGTACTTC. Its protein product is CASSSGLYGAFREQYF.